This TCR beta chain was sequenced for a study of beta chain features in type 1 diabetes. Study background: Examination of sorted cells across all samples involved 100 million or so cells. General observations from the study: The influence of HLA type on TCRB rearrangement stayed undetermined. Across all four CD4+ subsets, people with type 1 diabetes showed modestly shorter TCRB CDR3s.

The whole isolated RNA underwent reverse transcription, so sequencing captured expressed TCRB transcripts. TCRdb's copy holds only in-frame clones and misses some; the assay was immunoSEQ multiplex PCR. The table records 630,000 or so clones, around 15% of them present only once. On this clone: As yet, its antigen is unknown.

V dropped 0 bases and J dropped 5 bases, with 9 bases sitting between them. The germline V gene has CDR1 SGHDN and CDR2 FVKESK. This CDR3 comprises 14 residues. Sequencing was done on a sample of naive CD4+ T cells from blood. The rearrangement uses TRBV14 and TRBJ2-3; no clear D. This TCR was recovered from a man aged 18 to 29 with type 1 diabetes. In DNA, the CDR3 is TGTGCCAGCAGCCAAGATCTTCAGATAGATACGCAGTATTTT. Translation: CASSQDLQIDTQYF.